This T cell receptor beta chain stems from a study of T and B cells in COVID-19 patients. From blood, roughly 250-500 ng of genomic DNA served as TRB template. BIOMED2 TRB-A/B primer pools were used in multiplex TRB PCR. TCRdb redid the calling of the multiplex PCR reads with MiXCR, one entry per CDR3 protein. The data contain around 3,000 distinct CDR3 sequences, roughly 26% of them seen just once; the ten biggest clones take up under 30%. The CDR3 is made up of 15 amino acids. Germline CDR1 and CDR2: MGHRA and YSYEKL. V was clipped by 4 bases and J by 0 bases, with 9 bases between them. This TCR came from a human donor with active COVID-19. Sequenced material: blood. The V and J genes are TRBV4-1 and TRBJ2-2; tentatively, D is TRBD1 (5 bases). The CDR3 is CASSPRQPNTGELFF. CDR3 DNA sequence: TGCGCCAGCAGCCCCAGACAGCCGAACACCGGGGAGCTGTTTTTT.